This is a list of T cell receptor beta chains from one sample in a study of OX40 agonist ivuxolimab in advanced cancers. Generated by immunoSEQ multiplex PCR, the TCRdb table keeps only in-frame clones and is missing some. The sample includes tens of thousands of clones, 90% of them seen just once. The sequencing used CD4+ or CD8+ T cells sorted from blood, collected in a trial of the OX40 agonist ivuxolimab. The origin of the receptors is an adult with an advanced solid tumor such as melanoma, head and neck, liver or kidney cancer. Both conserved end residues are part of each CDR3. Fields, in order: J gene, V gene, D gene, clone size, CDR3 protein, CDR3 DNA. The D gene is left open where the match is weak. Rows may omit the clone size; those that give it use once, few, many or a size class.

J gene: TRBJ1-3
V gene: TRBV4-1
D gene: .
clone size: .
CDR3 protein: CASSQEPGISGNTIYF
CDR3 DNA: TGCGCCAGCAGCCAAGAACCGGGGATCTCTGGAAACACCATATATTTT

J gene: TRBJ1-1
V gene: TRBV5-1
D gene: .
clone size: .
CDR3 protein: CASSLVAQTEAFF
CDR3 DNA: TGCGCCAGCAGCTTGGTAGCGCAGACTGAAGCTTTCTTT

J gene: TRBJ2-5
V gene: TRBV18
D gene: .
clone size: .
CDR3 protein: CASSHPEETQYF
CDR3 DNA: TGTGCCAGCTCACACCCGGAAGAGACCCAGTACTTC

J gene: TRBJ1-1
V gene: TRBV5-1
D gene: .
clone size: .
CDR3 protein: CASSFGMNTEAFF
CDR3 DNA: TGCGCCAGCAGCTTCGGTATGAACACTGAAGCTTTCTTT

J gene: TRBJ1-1
V gene: TRBV11-3
D gene: .
clone size: .
CDR3 protein: CASSPSDSRNTEAFF
CDR3 DNA: TGTGCCAGCAGCCCTTCGGACAGCCGGAACACTGAAGCTTTCTTT

J gene: TRBJ1-1
V gene: TRBV11-1
D gene: .
clone size: .
CDR3 protein: CASSLVGTEAFF
CDR3 DNA: TGTGCCAGCAGCTTAGTTGGGACTGAAGCTTTCTTT

J gene: TRBJ1-1
V gene: TRBV6-1
D gene: TRBD1
clone size: few
CDR3 protein: CASSEVGTGLYLNTEAFF
CDR3 DNA: TGTGCCAGCAGTGAAGTCGGGACAGGGCTATACCTGAACACTGAAGCTTTCTTT

J gene: TRBJ2-1
V gene: TRBV5-3
D gene: .
clone size: .
CDR3 protein: CARSGLGKQFF
CDR3 DNA: TGTGCCAGAAGCGGGTTGGGGAAGCAGTTCTTC

J gene: TRBJ1-6
V gene: TRBV2
D gene: .
clone size: .
CDR3 protein: CASSRQDNSPLHF
CDR3 DNA: TGTGCCAGCAGCCGACAGGATAATTCACCCCTCCACTTT

J gene: TRBJ1-1
V gene: TRBV6-5
D gene: .
clone size: once
CDR3 protein: CASSSMGTNTEAFF
CDR3 DNA: TGTGCCAGCAGCTCCATGGGGACAAACACTGAAGCTTTCTTT

J gene: TRBJ2-5
V gene: TRBV5-6
D gene: .
clone size: .
CDR3 protein: CASSWPGHPQETQYF
CDR3 DNA: TGTGCCAGCAGCTGGCCCGGACACCCACAAGAGACCCAGTACTTC

J gene: TRBJ2-1
V gene: TRBV15
D gene: TRBD2
clone size: .
CDR3 protein: CATSSLTLLAGTYNEQFF
CDR3 DNA: TGTGCCACCAGCAGCCTAACCTTGCTAGCGGGGACCTACAATGAGCAGTTCTTC

J gene: TRBJ1-1
V gene: TRBV28
D gene: TRBD1
clone size: .
CDR3 protein: CASRAGGVTEAFF
CDR3 DNA: TGTGCCAGCAGGGCAGGGGGGGTAACTGAAGCTTTCTTT

J gene: TRBJ2-5
V gene: TRBV20-1
D gene: .
clone size: .
CDR3 protein: CSASAEGTQYF
CDR3 DNA: TGCAGTGCTAGCGCTGAGGGGACCCAGTACTTC

J gene: TRBJ2-2
V gene: TRBV13
D gene: .
clone size: .
CDR3 protein: CASSLGYTGSGELFF
CDR3 DNA: TGTGCCAGCAGCTTAGGTTACACCGGGTCCGGGGAGCTGTTTTTT

J gene: TRBJ1-1
V gene: TRBV11-2
D gene: TRBD1
clone size: .
CDR3 protein: CASSFGGGTVRVYREAFF
CDR3 DNA: TGTGCCAGCAGCTTCGGAGGGGGGACAGTGCGTGTCTATAGGGAAGCTTTCTTT

J gene: TRBJ1-5
V gene: TRBV19
D gene: TRBD1
clone size: .
CDR3 protein: CASSTGQGNQPQHF
CDR3 DNA: TGTGCCAGTAGTACAGGACAGGGGAATCAGCCCCAGCATTTT

J gene: TRBJ1-6
V gene: TRBV5-5
D gene: .
clone size: .
CDR3 protein: CASSFPNSPLHF
CDR3 DNA: TGTGCCAGCAGCTTTCCGAATTCACCCCTCCACTTT

J gene: TRBJ2-3
V gene: TRBV30
D gene: .
clone size: once
CDR3 protein: CAWNLGAADTQYF
CDR3 DNA: TGTGCCTGGAATTTGGGGGCGGCAGATACGCAGTATTTT

J gene: TRBJ1-5
V gene: TRBV28
D gene: .
clone size: .
CDR3 protein: CASTSGVRVKPQHF
CDR3 DNA: TGTGCCAGCACCTCGGGGGTCCGAGTAAAGCCCCAGCATTTT

J gene: TRBJ2-7
V gene: TRBV7-9
D gene: TRBD1
clone size: .
CDR3 protein: CASSASETGVYEQYF
CDR3 DNA: TGTGCCAGCAGCGCCTCCGAGACAGGGGTCTACGAGCAGTACTTC

J gene: TRBJ1-5
V gene: TRBV6-1
D gene: .
clone size: .
CDR3 protein: CASSLGRFNQPQHF
CDR3 DNA: TGTGCCAGCAGCCTCGGACGGTTCAATCAGCCCCAGCATTTT

J gene: TRBJ2-2
V gene: TRBV5-4
D gene: .
clone size: .
CDR3 protein: CASSLVTSNTGELFF
CDR3 DNA: TGTGCCAGCAGCTTGGTCACTTCGAACACCGGGGAGCTGTTTTTT

J gene: TRBJ1-1
V gene: TRBV5-1
D gene: .
clone size: .
CDR3 protein: CASSLKSNTEAFF
CDR3 DNA: TGCGCCAGCAGCTTGAAGTCGAACACTGAAGCTTTCTTT

J gene: TRBJ2-7
V gene: TRBV19
D gene: TRBD2
clone size: .
CDR3 protein: CASSALPGLAGHFYEQYF
CDR3 DNA: TGTGCCAGTAGTGCTCTCCCGGGACTAGCGGGCCATTTTTACGAGCAGTACTTC

J gene: TRBJ2-5
V gene: TRBV7-7
D gene: TRBD2
clone size: .
CDR3 protein: CASSLESSGGTNQETQYF
CDR3 DNA: TGTGCTAGCAGCTTAGAATCGAGCGGGGGTACGAATCAAGAGACCCAGTACTTC

J gene: TRBJ2-3
V gene: TRBV7-9
D gene: .
clone size: .
CDR3 protein: CASSLTGGGDTQYF
CDR3 DNA: TGTGCCAGCAGCTTAACCGGGGGAGGTGATACGCAGTATTTT

J gene: TRBJ2-2
V gene: TRBV7-6
D gene: TRBD2
clone size: .
CDR3 protein: CASSLTIERGRGGELFF
CDR3 DNA: TGTGCCAGCAGTCTTACCATTGAGCGGGGCCGGGGCGGGGAGCTGTTTTTT

J gene: TRBJ2-3
V gene: TRBV19
D gene: .
clone size: .
CDR3 protein: CASSIDGRGLADTQYF
CDR3 DNA: TGTGCCAGTAGTATAGATGGGCGGGGGCTGGCAGATACGCAGTATTTT

J gene: TRBJ2-3
V gene: TRBV6-1
D gene: .
clone size: .
CDR3 protein: CASSRGLSTDTQYF
CDR3 DNA: TGTGCCAGCAGTAGGGGACTTAGCACAGATACGCAGTATTTT

J gene: TRBJ1-1
V gene: TRBV2
D gene: .
clone size: .
CDR3 protein: CASSDRGFVAFF
CDR3 DNA: TGTGCCAGCAGTGACAGGGGTTTTGTCGCTTTCTTT

J gene: TRBJ1-5
V gene: TRBV4-1
D gene: TRBD1
clone size: few
CDR3 protein: CASSRTGMNQPQHF
CDR3 DNA: TGCGCCAGCAGCCGGACAGGGATGAATCAGCCCCAGCATTTT

J gene: TRBJ1-1
V gene: TRBV10-3
D gene: TRBD1
clone size: .
CDR3 protein: CAIMDATGGNTEAFF
CDR3 DNA: TGTGCCATCATGGACGCGACAGGGGGGAACACTGAAGCTTTCTTT

J gene: TRBJ1-3
V gene: TRBV7-9
D gene: TRBD1
clone size: .
CDR3 protein: CASRAGTGAGNTIYF
CDR3 DNA: TGTGCCAGCAGAGCTGGGACAGGGGCTGGAAACACCATATATTTT

J gene: TRBJ1-1
V gene: TRBV5-4
D gene: .
clone size: .
CDR3 protein: CASSGDSRQAEAFF
CDR3 DNA: TGTGCCAGCAGCGGGGACTCCCGGCAGGCTGAAGCTTTCTTT

J gene: TRBJ1-2
V gene: TRBV7-9
D gene: .
clone size: once
CDR3 protein: CASSLNNPGIYYGYTF
CDR3 DNA: TGTGCCAGCAGCTTAAATAATCCAGGGATCTACTATGGCTACACCTTC

J gene: TRBJ1-1
V gene: TRBV5-1
D gene: TRBD1
clone size: .
CDR3 protein: CASSSLGQGAMNTEAFF
CDR3 DNA: TGCGCCAGCAGCTCGCTTGGACAGGGGGCGATGAACACTGAAGCTTTCTTT

J gene: TRBJ2-5
V gene: TRBV28
D gene: TRBD1
clone size: .
CDR3 protein: CASSSDRVRGETQYF
CDR3 DNA: TGTGCCAGCAGCTCAGACAGGGTACGTGGGGAGACCCAGTACTTC

J gene: TRBJ2-5
V gene: TRBV5-4
D gene: .
clone size: .
CDR3 protein: CASSLVGGETQYF
CDR3 DNA: TGTGCCAGCAGCTTGGTTGGAGGCGAGACCCAGTACTTC

J gene: TRBJ1-5
V gene: TRBV28
D gene: .
clone size: .
CDR3 protein: CASSSTDLQHF
CDR3 DNA: TGTGCCAGCAGTTCAACAGATCTACAGCATTTT

J gene: TRBJ1-4
V gene: TRBV19
D gene: .
clone size: few
CDR3 protein: CASRPGDEKLFF
CDR3 DNA: TGTGCCAGTCGGCCAGGGGATGAAAAACTGTTTTTT